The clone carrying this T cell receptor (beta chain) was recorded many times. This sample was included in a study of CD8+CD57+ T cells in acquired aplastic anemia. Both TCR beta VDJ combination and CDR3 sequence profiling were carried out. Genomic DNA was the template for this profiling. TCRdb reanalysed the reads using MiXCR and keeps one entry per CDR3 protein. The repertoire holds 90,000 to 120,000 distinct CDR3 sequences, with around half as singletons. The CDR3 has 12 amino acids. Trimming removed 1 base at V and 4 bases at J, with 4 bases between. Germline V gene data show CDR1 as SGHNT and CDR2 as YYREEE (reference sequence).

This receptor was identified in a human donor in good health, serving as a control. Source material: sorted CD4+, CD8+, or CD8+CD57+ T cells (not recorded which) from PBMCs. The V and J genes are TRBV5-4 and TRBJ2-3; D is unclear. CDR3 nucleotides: TGTGCCAGCAGCTTGCCCTCAGATACGCAGTATTTT. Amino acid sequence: CASSLPSDTQYF.